This T cell receptor beta chain was sequenced for a study of blood T cell repertoires in COVID-19. About the study: Samples representing acute and convalescent COVID-19 were sourced from the United States, Italy and Spain. PBMCs, B-cell-depleted T cells, or T cells provided the cDNA or gDNA that made up the material.

Original handling: Counts of nucleated cells, estimated from reference gene primer amplification, were obtained. Assay used: immunoSEQ multiplex PCR; TCRdb lists only in-frame clones, some missing. The V and J calls and the clone size are those of that table, but D and trimming were determined from the DNA. This table has some 140,000 clones, around 83% appearing once. Patients of the Seattle cohort, enrolled during active infection, were followed longitudinally. The CDR3 runs to 15 residues. CDR1 SGHTA and CDR2 FQGTGA come from the germline V gene. V was trimmed by 0 bases and J by 8 bases, leaving 14 bases between them.

The sequence was obtained from a woman aged 55-70 years with COVID-19, enrolled during active disease. The material sequenced was peripheral blood. The rearrangement links TRBV7-3 to TRBJ2-4; weak D call: TRBD2 (6 bases). The CDR3 DNA reads as TGTGCCAGCAGCTTAACCGTGGGGACTGGAGACATTCAGTACTTC. Translating it yields CASSLTVGTGDIQYF.